A selection of T cell receptor beta chains follows, all from one sample in a study of blood T cells in healthy people across ages. Each CDR3 protein gets one entry after TCRdb re-called the 5' RACE reads with MiXCR. The table records around 790,000 distinct CDR3 sequences, around two fifths of them present only once. The sample comprised blood. The source of these receptors is a man in his sixties in good health. The CDR3 runs from the conserved cysteine through the conserved F or W. The D gene is left open where the match is weak. Clone size appears in some rows only: once, few, many, or a class for an expanded clone.

d_call: .; v_call: TRBV6-5; j_call: TRBJ1-2; clone_size: few; cdr3_aa: CASSYAQGRPNGYTF; cdr3_nt: TGTGCCAGCAGTTACGCGCAGGGAAGGCCAAATGGCTACACCTTC
d_call: .; v_call: TRBV11-2; j_call: TRBJ2-3; clone_size: few; cdr3_aa: CASSPGPGATQYF; cdr3_nt: TGTGCCAGCAGCCCAGGACCCGGCGCTACGCAGTATTTT
d_call: TRBD2; v_call: TRBV3-1; j_call: TRBJ2-1; clone_size: .; cdr3_aa: CASSQEMGGGPFGKQFF; cdr3_nt: TGTGCCAGCAGCCAAGAGATGGGCGGGGGGCCCTTTGGCAAGCAGTTCTTC
d_call: .; v_call: TRBV7-2; j_call: TRBJ2-1; clone_size: once; cdr3_aa: CASSLASSGRLYNEQFF; cdr3_nt: TGTGCCAGCAGCTTAGCGTCGAGCGGGCGACTTTACAATGAGCAGTTCTTC
d_call: .; v_call: TRBV14; j_call: TRBJ1-2; clone_size: few; cdr3_aa: CASSQVSHYGYTF; cdr3_nt: TGTGCCAGCAGCCAAGTGTCGCACTATGGCTACACCTTC
d_call: .; v_call: TRBV14; j_call: TRBJ1-2; clone_size: .; cdr3_aa: CASSNFDSYGYTF; cdr3_nt: TGCGCCAGCAGCAACTTTGACAGCTATGGCTACACCTTC
d_call: .; v_call: TRBV3-1; j_call: TRBJ2-2; clone_size: .; cdr3_aa: CASSPQPNTGELFF; cdr3_nt: TGTGCCAGCAGCCCCCAACCAAACACCGGGGAGCTGTTTTTT
d_call: .; v_call: TRBV29-1; j_call: TRBJ1-1; clone_size: .; cdr3_aa: CSVVSWNTEAFF; cdr3_nt: TGCAGCGTTGTCTCTTGGAACACTGAAGCTTTCTTT
d_call: .; v_call: TRBV19; j_call: TRBJ1-1; clone_size: .; cdr3_aa: CASSDRVLTEAFF; cdr3_nt: TGTGCCAGTAGTGACCGGGTTCTCACTGAAGCTTTCTTT
d_call: TRBD1; v_call: TRBV4-1; j_call: TRBJ1-2; clone_size: .; cdr3_aa: CASSQTFGQGHGYTF; cdr3_nt: TGCGCCAGCAGCCAAACCTTCGGACAGGGACATGGCTACACCTTC
d_call: TRBD1; v_call: TRBV6-2/TRBV6-3; j_call: TRBJ2-7; clone_size: few; cdr3_aa: CASSYRETGSYEQYF; cdr3_nt: TGTGCCAGCAGTTACCGAGAGACAGGGTCCTACGAGCAGTACTTC
d_call: TRBD1; v_call: TRBV10-3; j_call: TRBJ1-1; clone_size: .; cdr3_aa: CAISTGGRDTEAFF; cdr3_nt: TGTGCCATCAGTACAGGGGGGAGGGACACTGAAGCTTTCTTT
d_call: TRBD2; v_call: TRBV30; j_call: TRBJ2-7; clone_size: once; cdr3_aa: CALVAGRSYEQYF; cdr3_nt: TGTGCCTTGGTAGCGGGGCGCTCCTACGAGCAGTACTTC
d_call: .; v_call: TRBV10-3; j_call: TRBJ2-1; clone_size: .; cdr3_aa: CAISERGGSYNEQFF; cdr3_nt: TGTGCCATCAGTGAAAGAGGGGGCTCCTACAATGAGCAGTTCTTC
d_call: .; v_call: TRBV27; j_call: TRBJ2-3; clone_size: .; cdr3_aa: CAGSLSIMGLVTDTQYF; cdr3_nt: TGTGCCGGCAGTTTATCGATAATGGGGCTAGTCACAGATACGCAGTATTTT
d_call: .; v_call: TRBV10-3; j_call: TRBJ1-2; clone_size: .; cdr3_aa: CAISGENNYGYTF; cdr3_nt: TGTGCCATCAGTGGTGAAAATAACTATGGCTACACCTTC
d_call: TRBD1; v_call: TRBV20-1; j_call: TRBJ2-7; clone_size: .; cdr3_aa: CSASVWGTGNLGYEQYF; cdr3_nt: TGCAGTGCTAGCGTTTGGGGGACAGGGAACTTGGGGTACGAGCAGTACTTC
d_call: .; v_call: TRBV7-2; j_call: TRBJ1-6; clone_size: .; cdr3_aa: CASSFHKGYNNSPLHF; cdr3_nt: TGTGCCAGCAGCTTCCACAAAGGGTACAATAATTCACCCCTCCACTTT
d_call: TRBD1; v_call: TRBV4-1; j_call: TRBJ1-1; clone_size: few; cdr3_aa: CASSQVGQGDTEAFF; cdr3_nt: TGCGCCAGCAGCCAAGTAGGACAGGGGGACACTGAAGCTTTCTTT
d_call: .; v_call: TRBV20-1; j_call: TRBJ2-5; clone_size: few; cdr3_aa: CSARPFPQETQYF; cdr3_nt: TGCAGTGCTAGACCGTTCCCACAGGAGACCCAGTACTTC
d_call: TRBD1; v_call: TRBV4-1; j_call: TRBJ2-3; clone_size: once; cdr3_aa: CASRRQGVPDTQYF; cdr3_nt: TGCGCCAGCAGGCGACAGGGGGTCCCAGATACGCAGTATTTT
d_call: .; v_call: TRBV6-2/TRBV6-3; j_call: TRBJ2-5; clone_size: few; cdr3_aa: CASSFPWETQYF; cdr3_nt: TGTGCCAGCAGTTTTCCTTGGGAGACCCAGTACTTC
d_call: .; v_call: TRBV7-9; j_call: TRBJ1-2; clone_size: .; cdr3_aa: CASSLTDGYTF; cdr3_nt: TGTGCCAGCAGCTTGACAGATGGCTACACCTTC
d_call: .; v_call: TRBV5-5; j_call: TRBJ2-7; clone_size: .; cdr3_aa: CASSLREMSYEQYF; cdr3_nt: TGTGCCAGCAGCTTACGGGAAATGAGCTACGAGCAGTACTTC
d_call: .; v_call: TRBV12-3/TRBV12-4; j_call: TRBJ2-4; clone_size: .; cdr3_aa: CASSSAYVSKNIQYF; cdr3_nt: TGTGCCAGCAGTTCGGCCTACGTTTCAAAAAACATTCAGTACTTC